These T cell receptor beta chains were read from a single sample in a study of vaccination effects on CD4 cells after COVID-19. Data came from immunoSEQ multiplex PCR; TCRdb stores just in-frame clones and leaves some out. The sample lists 63,000 or so clones; around 72% were seen once. No antigens are known for them. Sequences were derived from CD4+ T cells from PBMCs cultured with HIV peptides, sampled before COVID-19 vaccination. Source of these receptors: a human donor who had a prior SARS-CoV-2 infection. Each CDR3 is given with its conserved first and last residue. The D gene is left open where the match is weak. Clone size is not always given. Where it is, it says once, few, many or a class for expanded clones.

>NA|TRBJ2-5|TRBV20-1|NA
CSAAKKTQYF
TGCAGTGCCGCGAAGAAGACCCAGTACTTC
>once|TRBJ2-1|TRBV6-2/TRBV6-3|NA
CASSYPQRGTPPSEQFF
TGTGCCAGCAGTTACCCCCAGCGAGGGACCCCTCCGTCTGAGCAGTTCTTC
>NA|TRBJ1-4|TRBV7-9|NA
CATRRATNEKLFF
TGTGCCACTAGGAGGGCAACTAATGAAAAACTGTTTTTT
>NA|TRBJ1-2|TRBV12-2|NA
CASRLSVGKDGGYTF
TGTGCAAGTCGCTTAAGTGTAGGGAAGGATGGTGGCTACACCTTC
>once|TRBJ1-6|TRBV27|NA
CASSLLPGRGGYNSPLHF
TGTGCCAGCAGTTTGTTGCCGGGGAGGGGGGGATATAATTCACCCCTCCACTTT
>NA|TRBJ1-1|TRBV7-2|NA
CASSLLQNTEAFF
TGTGCCAGCAGCTTATTGCAGAACACTGAAGCTTTCTTT
>few|TRBJ2-2|TRBV9|NA
CASSIGYPGLGKVGELFF
TGTGCCAGCAGCATCGGATATCCGGGACTGGGGAAGGTCGGGGAGCTGTTTTTT
>NA|TRBJ2-3|TRBV9|NA
CASSVPPAFTDTQYF
TGTGCCAGCAGCGTACCCCCAGCGTTCACAGATACGCAGTATTTT
>few|TRBJ2-3|TRBV5-1|TRBD2
CASSSGLAGLADTQYF
TGCGCCAGCAGCTCAGGACTAGCGGGACTTGCAGATACGCAGTATTTT
>few|TRBJ1-6|TRBV6-6|NA
CASSYEGTGSPLHF
TGTGCCAGCAGTTATGAAGGGACCGGGTCACCCCTCCACTTT
>NA|TRBJ2-3|TRBV5-8|NA
CASSRLSVTDTQYF
TGTGCCAGCAGCCGACTTTCAGTCACAGATACGCAGTATTTT
>NA|TRBJ1-1|TRBV29-1|NA
CSVEDLTGTTEAFF
TGCAGCGTTGAAGACCTTACAGGGACCACTGAAGCTTTCTTT
>once|TRBJ2-1|TRBV2|NA
CASGGRPTDGNEQFF
TGTGCCAGCGGAGGTCGGCCTACCGATGGGAATGAGCAGTTCTTC
>NA|TRBJ2-3|TRBV5-4|NA
CASSPRPGDTQYF
TGTGCCAGCAGCCCCCGCCCGGGGGATACGCAGTATTTT
>NA|TRBJ2-7|TRBV5-1|NA
CASSLVRQGYSYEQYF
TGCGCCAGCAGCTTGGTGCGGCAGGGATACTCCTACGAGCAGTACTTC
>once|TRBJ2-7|TRBV9|TRBD1
CASSVRDSYTYEQYF
TGTGCCAGCAGCGTCCGGGACAGCTATACCTACGAGCAGTACTTC
>NA|TRBJ2-7|TRBV18|TRBD2
CASSPATSAKAYEQYF
TGTGCCAGCTCACCAGCTACTAGCGCAAAAGCCTACGAGCAGTACTTC
>NA|TRBJ2-1|TRBV4-3|TRBD2
CASSQAVGTSGRRGHEQFF
TGCGCCAGCAGCCAAGCGGTGGGGACTAGCGGGAGAAGGGGACATGAGCAGTTCTTC
>NA|TRBJ2-3|TRBV5-1|TRBD2
CASSLRAGGADTQYF
TGCGCCAGCAGCTTGCGCGCGGGGGGCGCAGATACGCAGTATTTT
>NA|TRBJ1-3|TRBV7-2|NA
CASSTSHEAGNTIYF
TGTGCCAGCAGCACGAGCCATGAAGCTGGAAACACCATATATTTT
>few|TRBJ2-7|TRBV5-4|TRBD1
CASSLTGTGVRQYF
TGTGCCAGCAGCCTGACCGGGACAGGGGTTCGACAGTACTTC
>NA|TRBJ2-1|TRBV19|NA
CASSKGESSYNEQFF
TGTGCCAGTAGTAAGGGGGAGAGCTCCTACAATGAGCAGTTCTTC
>NA|TRBJ2-1|TRBV7-3|NA
CASSLRGGGHLNEQFF
TGTGCCAGCAGCTTAAGGGGTGGGGGGCACCTCAATGAGCAGTTCTTC
>once|TRBJ2-7|TRBV5-5|NA
CASSLVGAIQYF
TGTGCCAGCAGCCTGGTTGGTGCGATCCAGTACTTC
>NA|TRBJ2-7|TRBV5-1|TRBD1
CASSALYRDRGPEQYF
TGCGCCAGCAGCGCTCTCTACCGGGACAGGGGGCCCGAGCAGTACTTC
>NA|TRBJ2-7|TRBV6-5|TRBD2
CASRYYSGISYEQYF
TGTGCCAGCAGATACTATAGCGGGATCTCCTACGAGCAGTACTTC
>once|TRBJ2-7|TRBV2|TRBD1
CASAQGASYEQYF
TGTGCCAGCGCCCAGGGGGCTTCCTACGAGCAGTACTTC
>NA|TRBJ1-1|TRBV2|NA
CASDYTRRNTEAFF
TGTGCCAGCGACTATACAAGAAGGAACACTGAAGCTTTCTTT
>once|TRBJ2-5|TRBV16|TRBD1
CASSQDRAKETQYF
TGTGCCAGCAGCCAGGACAGGGCGAAAGAGACCCAGTACTTC
>NA|TRBJ1-2|TRBV5-7|TRBD1
CASSAGQVYGYTF
TGTGCCAGCAGCGCGGGACAGGTCTATGGCTACACCTTC
>NA|TRBJ2-1|TRBV4-2|NA
CASSRTTGQPGLIYNEQFF
TGTGCCAGCAGCCGAACTACGGGACAGCCGGGACTGATATACAATGAGCAGTTCTTC
>NA|TRBJ2-7|TRBV6-5|TRBD1
CASSYRGPVSYEQYF
TGTGCCAGCAGTTACAGGGGGCCGGTCTCCTACGAGCAGTACTTC
>NA|TRBJ2-5|TRBV6-5|TRBD1
CASSRTGWETQYF
TGTGCCAGCAGCCGGACAGGTTGGGAGACCCAGTACTTC
>NA|TRBJ2-7|TRBV12-5|TRBD2
CASGLVLAGASYEQYF
TGTGCTAGTGGTTTGGTACTAGCGGGAGCCTCCTACGAGCAGTACTTC
>NA|TRBJ2-5|TRBV6-5|NA
CASRTQETQYF
TGTGCCAGCAGGACCCAAGAGACCCAGTACTTC
>NA|TRBJ1-3|TRBV9|TRBD1
CASSVESDRAANTIYF
TGTGCCAGCAGCGTAGAGTCGGACAGGGCGGCAAACACCATATATTTT
>NA|TRBJ2-7|TRBV6-5|TRBD1
CASSYSIGGVYEQYF
TGTGCCAGCAGTTACTCTATAGGGGGCGTGTACGAGCAGTACTTC
>NA|TRBJ2-7|TRBV7-2|NA
CASSLQGYEQYF
TGTGCCAGCAGCCTCCAGGGGTACGAGCAGTACTTC
>NA|TRBJ2-5|TRBV19|NA
CARRRERLDGETQYF
TGTGCCAGACGACGGGAAAGACTAGATGGGGAGACCCAGTACTTC
>NA|TRBJ1-1|TRBV7-9|NA
CASSSTEGGLNTEAFF
TGTGCCAGCAGCTCAACAGAGGGAGGATTGAACACTGAAGCTTTCTTT
>NA|TRBJ2-7|TRBV4-2|TRBD2
CASSSTLGTSGSSNEQYF
TGTGCCAGCAGCTCAACGCTAGGGACTAGCGGGAGTTCCAACGAGCAGTACTTC
>NA|TRBJ2-7|TRBV29-1|NA
CSVGDPSDEQYF
TGCAGCGTTGGTGACCCCTCAGACGAGCAGTACTTC
>NA|TRBJ1-2|TRBV9|TRBD1
CASSSAGGYGYTF
TGTGCCAGCTCCTCGGCAGGGGGCTATGGCTACACCTTC
>NA|TRBJ2-1|TRBV19|TRBD1
CASSIFGQGALRGEQFF
TGTGCCAGTAGTATCTTCGGTCAGGGGGCCCTCCGGGGTGAGCAGTTCTTC
>NA|TRBJ2-1|TRBV4-2|NA
CASSQDPRHSTYNEQFF
TGTGCCAGCAGCCAAGATCCCCGCCATTCAACCTACAATGAGCAGTTCTTC
>NA|TRBJ2-3|TRBV5-4|NA
CASSLYHTDTQYF
TGTGCCAGCAGCTTGTACCACACAGATACGCAGTATTTT
>few|TRBJ1-1|TRBV6-5|NA
CASSYTGNTEAFF
TGTGCCAGCAGTTACACAGGGAACACTGAAGCTTTCTTT
>NA|TRBJ1-3|TRBV19|NA
CASGGRENTIYF
TGTGCCAGTGGGGGACGTGAAAACACCATATATTTT
>NA|TRBJ1-2|TRBV27|NA
CASGWRGYGYTF
TGTGCCTCAGGGTGGAGGGGCTATGGCTACACCTTC